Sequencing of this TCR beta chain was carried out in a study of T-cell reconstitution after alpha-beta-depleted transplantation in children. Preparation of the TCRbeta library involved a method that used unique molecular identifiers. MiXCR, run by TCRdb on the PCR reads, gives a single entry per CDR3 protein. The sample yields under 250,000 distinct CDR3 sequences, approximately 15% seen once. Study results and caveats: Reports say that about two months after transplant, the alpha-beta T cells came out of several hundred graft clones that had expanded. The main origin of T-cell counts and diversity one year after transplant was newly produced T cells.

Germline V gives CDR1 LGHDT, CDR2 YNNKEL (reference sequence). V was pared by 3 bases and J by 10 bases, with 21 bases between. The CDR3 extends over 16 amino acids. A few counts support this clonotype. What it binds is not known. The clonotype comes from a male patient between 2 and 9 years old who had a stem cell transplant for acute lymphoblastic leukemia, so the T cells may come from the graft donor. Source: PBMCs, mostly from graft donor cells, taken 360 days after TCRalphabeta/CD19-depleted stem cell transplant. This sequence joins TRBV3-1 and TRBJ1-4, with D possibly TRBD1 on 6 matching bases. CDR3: CASSQGWTERRGKLFF. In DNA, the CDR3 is TGTGCCAGCAGCCAGGGATGGACAGAACGGAGGGGAAAACTGTTTTTT.